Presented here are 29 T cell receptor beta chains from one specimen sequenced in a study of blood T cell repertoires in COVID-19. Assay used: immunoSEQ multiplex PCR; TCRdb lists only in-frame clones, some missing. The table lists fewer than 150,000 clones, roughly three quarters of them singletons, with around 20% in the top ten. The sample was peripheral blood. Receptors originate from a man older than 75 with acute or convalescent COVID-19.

The CDR3 is CASSYSSGSGANVLTF. As DNA, the CDR3 is TGTGCCAGCAGTTACTCATCGGGCTCTGGGGCCAACGTCCTGACTTTC. The chain uses TRBV6-6 and TRBJ2-6; D gene unclear. Germline CDR1 MNHNY, CDR2 SVGAGI (reference sequence). Trimming took off 0 bases at V and 0 bases at J, with 6 bases between the two ends. This CDR3 region has 16 residues.

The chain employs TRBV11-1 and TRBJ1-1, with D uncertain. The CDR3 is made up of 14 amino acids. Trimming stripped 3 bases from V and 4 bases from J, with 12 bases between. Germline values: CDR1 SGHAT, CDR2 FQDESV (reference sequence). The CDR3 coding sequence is TGTGCCAGCAGCTTCCCGGGGAGTATCACTGAAGCTTTCTTT. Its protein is CASSFPGSITEAFF.

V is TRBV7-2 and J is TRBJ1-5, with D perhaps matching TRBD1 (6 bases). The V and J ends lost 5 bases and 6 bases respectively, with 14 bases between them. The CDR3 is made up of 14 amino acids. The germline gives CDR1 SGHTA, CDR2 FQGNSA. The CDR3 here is CASSLGTLTQPQHF. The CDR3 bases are TGTGCCAGCAGCCTCGGGACACTCACTCAGCCCCAGCATTTT.

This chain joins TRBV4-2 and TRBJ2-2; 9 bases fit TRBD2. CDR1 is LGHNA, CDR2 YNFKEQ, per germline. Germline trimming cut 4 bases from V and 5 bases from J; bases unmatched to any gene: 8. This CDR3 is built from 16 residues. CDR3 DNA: TGTGCCAGCAGCCTAAGTCGTGCGGGGGGGACCGGGGAGCTGTTTTTT. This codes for CASSLSRAGGTGELFF.

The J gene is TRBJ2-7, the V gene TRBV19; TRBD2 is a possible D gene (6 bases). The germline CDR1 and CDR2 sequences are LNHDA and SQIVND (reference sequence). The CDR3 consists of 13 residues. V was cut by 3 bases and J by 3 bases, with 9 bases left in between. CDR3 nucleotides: TGTGCCAGTAGTATGTACGGGGGCTACGAGCAGTACTTC. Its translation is CASSMYGGYEQYF. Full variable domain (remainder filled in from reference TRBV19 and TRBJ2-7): DGGITQSPKYLFRKEGQNVTLSCEQNLNHDAMYWYRQDPGQGLRLIYYSQIVNDFQKGDIAEGYSVSREKKESFPLTVTSAQKNPTAFYLCASSMYGGYEQYFGPGTRLTVT.

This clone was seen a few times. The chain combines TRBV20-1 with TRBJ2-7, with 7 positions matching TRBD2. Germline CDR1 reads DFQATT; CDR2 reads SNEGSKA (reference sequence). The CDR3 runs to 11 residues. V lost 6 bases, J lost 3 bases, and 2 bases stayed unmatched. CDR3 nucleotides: TGCAGTGCGGGACTATACTACGAGCAGTACTTC. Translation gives CSAGLYYEQYF.

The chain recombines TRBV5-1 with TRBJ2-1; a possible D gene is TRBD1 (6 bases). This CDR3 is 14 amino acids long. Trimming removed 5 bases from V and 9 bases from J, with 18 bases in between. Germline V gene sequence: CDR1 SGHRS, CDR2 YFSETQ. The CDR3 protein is CASRPGTVGGEQFF. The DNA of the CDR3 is TGCGCCAGCAGGCCCGGGACGGTAGGGGGTGAGCAGTTCTTC.

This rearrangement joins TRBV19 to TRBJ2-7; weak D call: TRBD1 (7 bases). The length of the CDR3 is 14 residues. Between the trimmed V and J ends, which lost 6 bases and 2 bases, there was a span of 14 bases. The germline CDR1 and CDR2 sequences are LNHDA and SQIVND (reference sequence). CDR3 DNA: TGTGCCAGTAGGGGCCAGGGGGAGGCCTACGAGCAGTACTTC. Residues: CASRGQGEAYEQYF.

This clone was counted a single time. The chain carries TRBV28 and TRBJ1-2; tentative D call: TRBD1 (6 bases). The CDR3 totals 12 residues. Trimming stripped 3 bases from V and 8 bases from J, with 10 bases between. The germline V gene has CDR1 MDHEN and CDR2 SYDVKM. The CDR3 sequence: CASSFGGAGYTF. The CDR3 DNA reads TGTGCCAGCAGTTTCGGGGGGGCAGGCTACACCTTC.

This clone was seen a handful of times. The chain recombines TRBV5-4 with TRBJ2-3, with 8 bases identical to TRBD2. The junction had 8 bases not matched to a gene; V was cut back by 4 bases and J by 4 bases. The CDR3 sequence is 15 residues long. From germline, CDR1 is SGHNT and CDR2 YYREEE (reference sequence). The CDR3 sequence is CASSQTSAVADTQYF. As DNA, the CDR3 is TGTGCCAGCAGCCAGACTAGCGCGGTGGCAGATACGCAGTATTTT.

The CDR3 loop is CASSSGTPKFF. CDR3 bases: TGTGCCAGCAGTTCCGGGACTCCGAAGTTCTTC. The chain couples TRBV12-3 or TRBV12-4 to TRBJ2-1; a weak D match, TRBD2 (6 bases). With 4 bases removed from V and 14 bases from J, the gap between germline ends came to 12 bases. The length of the CDR3 is 11 residues.

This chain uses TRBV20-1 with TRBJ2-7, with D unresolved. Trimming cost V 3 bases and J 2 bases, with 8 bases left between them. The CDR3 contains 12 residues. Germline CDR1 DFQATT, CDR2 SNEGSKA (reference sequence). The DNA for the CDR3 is TGCAGTGCTAGTCCCACTACCTACGAGCAGTACTTC. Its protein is CSASPTTYEQYF.

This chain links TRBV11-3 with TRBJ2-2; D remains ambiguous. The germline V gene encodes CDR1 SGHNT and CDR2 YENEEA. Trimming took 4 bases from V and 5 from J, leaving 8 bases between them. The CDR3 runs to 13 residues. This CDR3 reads CASSSDGTGELFF. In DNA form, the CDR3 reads TGTGCCAGCAGCTCAGACGGGACCGGGGAGCTGTTTTTT. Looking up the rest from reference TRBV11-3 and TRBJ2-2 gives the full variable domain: EAGVVQSPRYKIIEKKQPVAFWCNPISGHNTLYWYLQNLGQGPELLIRYENEEAVDDSQLPKDRFSAERLKGVDSTLKIQPAELGDSAVYLCASSSDGTGELFFGEGSRLTVL.

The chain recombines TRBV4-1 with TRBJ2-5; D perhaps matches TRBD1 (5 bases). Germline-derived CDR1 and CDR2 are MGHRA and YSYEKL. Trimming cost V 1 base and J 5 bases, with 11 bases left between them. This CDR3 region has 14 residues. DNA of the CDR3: TGCGCCAGCAGCCAAGGACAGTATCTGGAGACCCAGTACTTC. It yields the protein CASSQGQYLETQYF.

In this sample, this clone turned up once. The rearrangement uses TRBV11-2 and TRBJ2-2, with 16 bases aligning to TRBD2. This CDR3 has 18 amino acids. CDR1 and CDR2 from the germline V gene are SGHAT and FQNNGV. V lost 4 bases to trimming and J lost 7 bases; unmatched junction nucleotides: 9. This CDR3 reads CASSSPGLAGGRGGELFF. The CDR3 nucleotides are TGTGCCAGCAGCTCCCCGGGACTAGCGGGGGGGCGGGGCGGGGAGCTGTTTTTT.

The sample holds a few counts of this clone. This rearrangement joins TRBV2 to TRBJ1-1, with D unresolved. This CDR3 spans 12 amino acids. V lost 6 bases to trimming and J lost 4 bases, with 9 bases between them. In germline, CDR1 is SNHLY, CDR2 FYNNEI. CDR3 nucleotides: TGTGCCAGCAGGCTTTCGGGCACTGAAGCTTTCTTT. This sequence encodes CASRLSGTEAFF. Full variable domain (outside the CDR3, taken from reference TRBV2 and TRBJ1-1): EPEVTQTPSHQVTQMGQEVILRCVPISNHLYFYWYRQILGQKVEFLVSFYNNEISEKSEIFDDQFSVERPDGSNFTLKIRSTKLEDSAMYFCASRLSGTEAFFGQGTRLTVV.

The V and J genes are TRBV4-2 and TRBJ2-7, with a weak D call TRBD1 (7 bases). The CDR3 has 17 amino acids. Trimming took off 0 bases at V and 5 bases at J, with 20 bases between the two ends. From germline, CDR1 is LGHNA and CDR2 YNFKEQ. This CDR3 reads CASSQDGFQGGQNEQYF. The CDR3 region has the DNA TGTGCCAGCAGCCAAGACGGTTTCCAGGGGGGACAAAACGAGCAGTACTTC.

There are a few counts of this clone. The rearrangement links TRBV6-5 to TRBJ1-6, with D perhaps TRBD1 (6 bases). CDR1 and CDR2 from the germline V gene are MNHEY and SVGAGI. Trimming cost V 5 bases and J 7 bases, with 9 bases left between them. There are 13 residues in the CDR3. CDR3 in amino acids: CASSRTANSPLHF. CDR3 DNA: TGTGCCAGCAGTAGGACAGCCAATTCACCCCTCCACTTT.

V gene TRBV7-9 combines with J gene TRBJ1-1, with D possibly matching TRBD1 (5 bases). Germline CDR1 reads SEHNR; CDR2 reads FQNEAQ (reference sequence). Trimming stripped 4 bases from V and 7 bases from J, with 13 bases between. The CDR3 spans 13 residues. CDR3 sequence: CASSSGTGDEAFF. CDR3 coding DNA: TGTGCCAGCAGCTCAGGGACGGGGGATGAAGCTTTCTTT.

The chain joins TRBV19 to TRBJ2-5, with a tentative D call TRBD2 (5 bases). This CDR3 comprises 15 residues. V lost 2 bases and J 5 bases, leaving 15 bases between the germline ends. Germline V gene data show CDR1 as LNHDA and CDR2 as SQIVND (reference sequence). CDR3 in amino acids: CASSISLASRETQYF. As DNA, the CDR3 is TGTGCCAGTAGTATAAGCCTAGCCAGCAGGGAGACCCAGTACTTC. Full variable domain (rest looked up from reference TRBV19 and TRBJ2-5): DGGITQSPKYLFRKEGQNVTLSCEQNLNHDAMYWYRQDPGQGLRLIYYSQIVNDFQKGDIAEGYSVSREKKESFPLTVTSAQKNPTAFYLCASSISLASRETQYFGPGTRLLVL.

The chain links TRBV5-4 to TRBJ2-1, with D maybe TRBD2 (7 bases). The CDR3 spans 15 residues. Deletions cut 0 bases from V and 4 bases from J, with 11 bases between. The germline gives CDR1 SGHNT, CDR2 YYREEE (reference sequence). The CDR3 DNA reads TGTGCCAGCAGCTTGGATAGGGGGGGGTACAATGAGCAGTTCTTC. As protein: CASSLDRGGYNEQFF.

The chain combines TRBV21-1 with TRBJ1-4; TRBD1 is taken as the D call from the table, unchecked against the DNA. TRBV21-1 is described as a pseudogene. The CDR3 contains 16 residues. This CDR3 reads CASSKATEPTNEKLFF. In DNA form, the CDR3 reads TGTGCCAGCAGCAAGGCGACAGAGCCAACTAATGAAAAACTGTTTTTT.

The CDR3: CASSLGQGRGYTF. Written as DNA, the CDR3 is TGTGCCAGCAGCTTGGGACAGGGGCGCGGCTACACCTTC. The chain joins TRBV7-2 to TRBJ1-2, with TRBD1 matching 10 bases. The CDR3 loop spans 13 amino acids. V dropped 3 bases and J dropped 8; count of bases not matched to a gene: 3. Germline lookup yields CDR1 SGHTA and CDR2 FQGNSA.

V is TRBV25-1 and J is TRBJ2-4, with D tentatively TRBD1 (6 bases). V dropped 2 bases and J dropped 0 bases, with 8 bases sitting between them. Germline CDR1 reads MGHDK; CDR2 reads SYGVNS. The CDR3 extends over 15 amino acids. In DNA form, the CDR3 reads TGTGCCAGCAGTGAAACAGGGATAGCCAAAAACATTCAGTACTTC. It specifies CASSETGIAKNIQYF.

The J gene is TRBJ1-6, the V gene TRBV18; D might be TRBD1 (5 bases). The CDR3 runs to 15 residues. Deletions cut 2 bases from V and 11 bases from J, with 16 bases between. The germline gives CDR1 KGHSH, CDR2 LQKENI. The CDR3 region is CASSPAAGSFTPLHF. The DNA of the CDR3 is TGTGCCAGCTCACCAGCGGCAGGGTCTTTTACACCCCTCCACTTT.

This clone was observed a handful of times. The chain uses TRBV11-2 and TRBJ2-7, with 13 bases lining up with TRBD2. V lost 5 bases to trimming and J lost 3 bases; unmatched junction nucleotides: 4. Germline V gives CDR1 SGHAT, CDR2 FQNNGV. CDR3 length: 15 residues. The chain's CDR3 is CASSMGLAGYYEQYF. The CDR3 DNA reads TGTGCCAGCAGCATGGGACTAGCGGGGTACTACGAGCAGTACTTC. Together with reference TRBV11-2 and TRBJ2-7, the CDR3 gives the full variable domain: EAGVAQSPRYKIIEKRQSVAFWCNPISGHATLYWYQQILGQGPKLLIQFQNNGVVDDSQLPKDRFSAERLKGVDSTLKIQPAKLEDSAVYLCASSMGLAGYYEQYFGPGTRLTVT.

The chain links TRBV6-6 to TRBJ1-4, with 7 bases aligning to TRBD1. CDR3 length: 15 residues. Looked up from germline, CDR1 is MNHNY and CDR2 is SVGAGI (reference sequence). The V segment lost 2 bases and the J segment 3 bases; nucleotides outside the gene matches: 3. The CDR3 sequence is CASSYTGQSNEKLFF. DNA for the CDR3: TGTGCCAGCAGTTACACGGGACAGTCTAATGAAAAACTGTTTTTT.

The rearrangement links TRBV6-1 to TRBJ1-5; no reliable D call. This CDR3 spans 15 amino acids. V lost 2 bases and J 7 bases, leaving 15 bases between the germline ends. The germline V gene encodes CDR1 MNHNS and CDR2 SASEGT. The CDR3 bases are TGTGCCAGCAGTGAATCTGTCGGAGGGTACCAGCCCCAGCATTTT. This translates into CASSESVGGYQPQHF.

The CDR3 loop reads CASGTLTGISNYGYTF. In DNA form, the CDR3 reads TGTGCCAGCGGAACCCTGACAGGGATTTCTAACTATGGCTACACCTTC. The chain recombines TRBV28 with TRBJ1-2, with TRBD1 matching over 7 bases. Germline CDR1 is MDHEN and CDR2 is SYDVKM. The junction had 12 bases not matched to a gene; V was cut back by 8 bases and J by 0 bases. The CDR3 has 16 amino acids.